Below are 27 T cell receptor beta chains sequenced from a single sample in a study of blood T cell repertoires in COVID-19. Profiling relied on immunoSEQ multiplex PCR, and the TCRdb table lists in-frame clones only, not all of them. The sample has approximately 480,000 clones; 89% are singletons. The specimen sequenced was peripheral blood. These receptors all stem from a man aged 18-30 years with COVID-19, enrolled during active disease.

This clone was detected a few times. Here the CDR3 reads CATSAGLAGDFLYEQYF. The CDR3, as DNA: TGTGCCACCAGTGCTGGACTAGCGGGAGACTTTCTCTACGAGCAGTACTTC. The genes are TRBV24-1 and TRBJ2-7; 13 bases are shared with TRBD2. Germline V CDR1 and CDR2: KGHDR, SFDVKD. Trimming at V came to 5 bases and at J to 3 bases, leaving 9 bases not matched to a gene. This CDR3 has 17 amino acids.

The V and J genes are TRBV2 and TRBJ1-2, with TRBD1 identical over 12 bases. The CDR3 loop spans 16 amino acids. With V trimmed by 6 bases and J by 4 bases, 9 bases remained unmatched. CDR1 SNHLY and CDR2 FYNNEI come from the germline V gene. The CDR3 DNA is TGTGCCAGCAGGGGCGGGACAGGGGGCTTAATCTATGGCTACACCTTC. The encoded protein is CASRGGTGGLIYGYTF.

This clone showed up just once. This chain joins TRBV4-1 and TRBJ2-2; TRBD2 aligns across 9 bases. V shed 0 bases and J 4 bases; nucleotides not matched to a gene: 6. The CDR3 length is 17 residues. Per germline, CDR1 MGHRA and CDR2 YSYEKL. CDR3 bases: TGCGCCAGCAGCCAAGACCTCCTGACTAGCGGCACCGGGGAGCTGTTTTTT. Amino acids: CASSQDLLTSGTGELFF.

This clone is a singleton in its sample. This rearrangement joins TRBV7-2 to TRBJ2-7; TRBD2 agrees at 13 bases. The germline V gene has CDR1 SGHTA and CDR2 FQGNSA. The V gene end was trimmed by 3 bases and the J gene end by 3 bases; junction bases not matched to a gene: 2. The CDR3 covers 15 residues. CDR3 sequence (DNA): TGTGCCAGCAGCTTTACTAGCGGGGGGGGCTACGAGCAGTACTTC. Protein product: CASSFTSGGGYEQYF.

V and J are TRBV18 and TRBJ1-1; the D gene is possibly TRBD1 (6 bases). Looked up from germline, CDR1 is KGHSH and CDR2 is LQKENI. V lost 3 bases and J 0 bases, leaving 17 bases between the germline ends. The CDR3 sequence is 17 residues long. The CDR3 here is CASSPLVPGHMNTEAFF. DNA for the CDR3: TGTGCCAGCTCACCTTTGGTCCCGGGACATATGAACACTGAAGCTTTCTTT.

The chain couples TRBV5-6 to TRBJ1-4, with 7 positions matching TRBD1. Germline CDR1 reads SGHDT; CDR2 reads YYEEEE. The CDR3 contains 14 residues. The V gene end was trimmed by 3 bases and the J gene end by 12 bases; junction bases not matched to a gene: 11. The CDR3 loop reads CASSSGQDHVELFF. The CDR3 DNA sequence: TGTGCCAGCAGCTCCGGACAGGACCATGTGGAACTGTTTTTT.

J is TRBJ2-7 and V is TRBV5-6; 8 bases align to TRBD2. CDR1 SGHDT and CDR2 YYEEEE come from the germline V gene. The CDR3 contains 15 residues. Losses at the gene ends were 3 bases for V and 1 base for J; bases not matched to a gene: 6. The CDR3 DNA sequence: TGTGCCAGCAGCTGGGGACTAGTTGGGTCCTACGAGCAGTACTTC. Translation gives CASSWGLVGSYEQYF. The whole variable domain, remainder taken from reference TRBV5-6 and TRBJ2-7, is DAGVTQSPTHLIKTRGQQVTLRCSPKSGHDTVSWYQQALGQGPQFIFQYYEEEERQRGNFPDRFSGHQFPNYSSELNVNALLLGDSALYLCASSWGLVGSYEQYFGPGTRLTVT.

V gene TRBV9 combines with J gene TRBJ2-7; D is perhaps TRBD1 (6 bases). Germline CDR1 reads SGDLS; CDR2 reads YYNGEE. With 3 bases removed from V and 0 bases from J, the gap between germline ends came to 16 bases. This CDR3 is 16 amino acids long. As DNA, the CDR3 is TGTGCCAGCAGCGCCCGTCGGACAGCAAGCTCCTACGAGCAGTACTTC. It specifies CASSARRTASSYEQYF.

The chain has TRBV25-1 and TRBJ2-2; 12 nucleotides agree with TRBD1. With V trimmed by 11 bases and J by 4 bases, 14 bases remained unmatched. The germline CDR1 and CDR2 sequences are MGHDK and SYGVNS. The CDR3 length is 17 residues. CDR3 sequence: CAVHRDRGRDGTGELFF. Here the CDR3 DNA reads TGTGCCGTACACCGGGACAGGGGGCGCGACGGCACCGGGGAGCTGTTTTTT.

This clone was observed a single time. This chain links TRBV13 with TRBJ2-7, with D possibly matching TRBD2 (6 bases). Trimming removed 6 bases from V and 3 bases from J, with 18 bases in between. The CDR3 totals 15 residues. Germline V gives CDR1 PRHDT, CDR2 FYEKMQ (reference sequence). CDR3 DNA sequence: TGTGCCAGCAGTCGCCCTTTGGCGGGGATCTACGAGCAGTACTTC. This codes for CASSRPLAGIYEQYF.

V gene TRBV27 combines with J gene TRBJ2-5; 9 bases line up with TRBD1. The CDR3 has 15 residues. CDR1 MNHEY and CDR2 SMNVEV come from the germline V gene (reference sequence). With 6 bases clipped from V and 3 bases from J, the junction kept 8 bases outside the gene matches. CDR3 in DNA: TGTGCCAGCAGCCCCACGACAGGGGGTGAAGAGACCCAGTACTTC. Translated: CASSPTTGGEETQYF.

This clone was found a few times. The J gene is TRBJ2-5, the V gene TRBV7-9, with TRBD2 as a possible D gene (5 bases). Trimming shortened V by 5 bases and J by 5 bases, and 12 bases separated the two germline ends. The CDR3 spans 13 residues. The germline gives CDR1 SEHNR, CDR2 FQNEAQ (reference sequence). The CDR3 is CASSEGFAETQYF. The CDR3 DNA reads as TGTGCCAGCAGCGAGGGCTTTGCGGAGACCCAGTACTTC. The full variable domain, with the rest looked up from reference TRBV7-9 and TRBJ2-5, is DTGVSQNPRHKITKRGQNVTFRCDPISEHNRLYWYRQTLGQGPEFLTYFQNEAQLEKSRLLSDRFSAERPKGSFSTLEIQRTEQGDSAMYLCASSEGFAETQYFGPGTRLLVL.

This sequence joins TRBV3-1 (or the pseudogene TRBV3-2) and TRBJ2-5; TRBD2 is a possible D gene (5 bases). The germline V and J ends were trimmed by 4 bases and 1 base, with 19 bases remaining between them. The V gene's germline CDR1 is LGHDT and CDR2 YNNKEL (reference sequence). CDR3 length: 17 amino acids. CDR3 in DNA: TGTGCCAGCAGCCGAGACCCCCTGAGAGCGGTCCAAGAGACCCAGTACTTC. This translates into CASSRDPLRAVQETQYF.

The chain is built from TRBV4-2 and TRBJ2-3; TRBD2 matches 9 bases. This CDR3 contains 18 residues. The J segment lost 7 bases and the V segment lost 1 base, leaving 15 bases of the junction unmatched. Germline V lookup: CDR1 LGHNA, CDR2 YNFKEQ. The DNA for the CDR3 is TGTGCCAGCAGCCAAGTACATATAGCGGGGGCCCAGGGAAATACGCAGTATTTT. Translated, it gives CASSQVHIAGAQGNTQYF.

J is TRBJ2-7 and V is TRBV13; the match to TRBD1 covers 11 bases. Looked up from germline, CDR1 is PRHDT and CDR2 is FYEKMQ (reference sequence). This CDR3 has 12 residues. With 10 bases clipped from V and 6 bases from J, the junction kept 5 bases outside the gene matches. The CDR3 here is CATGTGGTEQYF. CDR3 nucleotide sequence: TGTGCCACCGGGACAGGGGGTACCGAGCAGTACTTC.

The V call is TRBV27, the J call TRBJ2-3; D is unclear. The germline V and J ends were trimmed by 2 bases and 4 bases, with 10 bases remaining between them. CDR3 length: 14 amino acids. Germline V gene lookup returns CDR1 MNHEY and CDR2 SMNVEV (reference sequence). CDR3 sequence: CASSLGLAADTQYF. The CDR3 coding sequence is TGTGCCAGCAGTTTAGGGTTAGCCGCAGATACGCAGTATTTT.

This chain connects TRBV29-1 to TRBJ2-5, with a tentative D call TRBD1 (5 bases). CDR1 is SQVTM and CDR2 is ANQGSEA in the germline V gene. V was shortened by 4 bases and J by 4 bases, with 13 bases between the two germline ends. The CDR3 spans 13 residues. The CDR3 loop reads CSVAYTGRETQYF. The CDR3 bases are TGCAGCGTTGCCTATACAGGCCGAGAGACCCAGTACTTC.

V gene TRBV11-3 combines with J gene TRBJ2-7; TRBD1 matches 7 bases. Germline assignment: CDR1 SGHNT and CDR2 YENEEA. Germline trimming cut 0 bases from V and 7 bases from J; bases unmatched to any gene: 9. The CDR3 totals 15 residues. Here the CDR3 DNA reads TGTGCCAGCAGCTTAGAGGGTAGGGGGCTGGGGGAGCAGTACTTC. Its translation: CASSLEGRGLGEQYF.

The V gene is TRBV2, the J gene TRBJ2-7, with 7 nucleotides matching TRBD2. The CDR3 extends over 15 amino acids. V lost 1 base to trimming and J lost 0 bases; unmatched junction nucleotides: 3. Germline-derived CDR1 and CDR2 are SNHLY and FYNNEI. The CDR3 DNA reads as TGTGCCAGCAGTGAAGGGGGCGGGAGCTCCTACGAGCAGTACTTC. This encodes CASSEGGGSSYEQYF.

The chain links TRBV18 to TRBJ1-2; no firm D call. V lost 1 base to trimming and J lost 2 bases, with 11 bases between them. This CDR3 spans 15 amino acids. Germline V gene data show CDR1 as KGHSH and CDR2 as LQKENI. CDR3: CASSPLPGDNYGYTF. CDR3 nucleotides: TGTGCCAGCTCACCACTGCCAGGTGACAACTATGGCTACACCTTC.

The CDR3 sequence: CASSRGRFSYEQYF. The CDR3 region has the DNA TGTGCCAGCAGCCGGGGGAGGTTCTCCTACGAGCAGTACTTC. The rearrangement joins TRBV5-6 to TRBJ2-7, with D possibly matching TRBD2 (6 bases). The CDR3 contains 14 residues. CDR1 is SGHDT, CDR2 YYEEEE, per germline. Deletions cut 4 bases from V and 0 bases from J, with 11 bases between. Combining the CDR3 with reference TRBV5-6 and TRBJ2-7 gives the whole variable domain DAGVTQSPTHLIKTRGQQVTLRCSPKSGHDTVSWYQQALGQGPQFIFQYYEEEERQRGNFPDRFSGHQFPNYSSELNVNALLLGDSALYLCASSRGRFSYEQYFGPGTRLTVT.

CDR3 nucleotide sequence: TGCGCCAGCAGCCAAGGGTACGGGAGGGAGACCCAGTACTTC. This translates into CASSQGYGRETQYF. This sequence joins TRBV4-1 and TRBJ2-5, with 7 nucleotides matching TRBD2. Germline V gene lookup returns CDR1 MGHRA and CDR2 YSYEKL. The V segment lost 1 base and the J segment 5 bases; nucleotides outside the gene matches: 4. The CDR3 length is 14 residues.

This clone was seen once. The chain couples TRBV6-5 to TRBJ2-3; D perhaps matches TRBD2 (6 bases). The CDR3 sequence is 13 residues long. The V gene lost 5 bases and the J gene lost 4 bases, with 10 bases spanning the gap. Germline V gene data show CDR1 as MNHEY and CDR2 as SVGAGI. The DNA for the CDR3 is TGTGCCAGCAGTAGCGGGTCCCCAGATACGCAGTATTTT. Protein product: CASSSGSPDTQYF.

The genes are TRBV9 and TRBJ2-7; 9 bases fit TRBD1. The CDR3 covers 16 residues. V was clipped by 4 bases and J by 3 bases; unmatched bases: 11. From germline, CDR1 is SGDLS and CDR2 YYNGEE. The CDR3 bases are TGTGCCAGCAGCTCAGGGACAGGGTTTTTCTTCTACGAGCAGTACTTC. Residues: CASSSGTGFFFYEQYF. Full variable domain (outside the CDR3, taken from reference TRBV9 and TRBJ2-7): DSGVTQTPKHLITATGQRVTLRCSPRSGDLSVYWYQQSLDQGLQFLIQYYNGEERAKGNILERFSAQQFPDLHSELNLSSLELGDSALYFCASSSGTGFFFYEQYFGPGTRLTVT.

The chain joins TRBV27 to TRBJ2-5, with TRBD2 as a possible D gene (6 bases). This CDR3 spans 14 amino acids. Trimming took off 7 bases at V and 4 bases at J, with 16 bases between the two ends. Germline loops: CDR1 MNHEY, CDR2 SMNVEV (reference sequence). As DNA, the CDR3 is TGTGCCAGCAAGGGACTCCAAAGTGCAGAGACCCAGTACTTC. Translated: CASKGLQSAETQYF.

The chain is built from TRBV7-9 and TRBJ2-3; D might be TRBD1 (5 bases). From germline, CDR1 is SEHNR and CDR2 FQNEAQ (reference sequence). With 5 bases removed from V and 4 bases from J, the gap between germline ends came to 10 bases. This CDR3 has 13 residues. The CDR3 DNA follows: TGTGCCAGCAGCCGTAAGGGGCCAGATACGCAGTATTTT. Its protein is CASSRKGPDTQYF.

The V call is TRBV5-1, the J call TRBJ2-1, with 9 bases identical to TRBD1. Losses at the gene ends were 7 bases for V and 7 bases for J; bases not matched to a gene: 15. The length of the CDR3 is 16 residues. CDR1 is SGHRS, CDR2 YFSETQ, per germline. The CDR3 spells CASAYQRATGGNEQFF. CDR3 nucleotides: TGCGCCAGCGCCTATCAAAGGGCGACAGGGGGGAATGAGCAGTTCTTC.